The subject of this entry is one TCR beta chain. The antigen remains unidentified. The data derive from a study of blood T cells in healthy people across ages. Study conclusions and caveats: A roughly linear fall in TCR beta diversity per million T cells was seen with increasing age. It was held that diversity estimates obtained from one million T cells represented underestimates.

Germline assignment: CDR1 MGHDK and CDR2 SYGVNS. The V and J ends lost 1 base and 8 bases, in that order; junction bases with no gene match: 3. The CDR3 has 15 residues. A second PCR of about 6 to 11 cycles used a sample-barcoded 5' primer and a J-beta primer mix. TCRdb ran MiXCR on the 5' RACE reads and lists one entry per CDR3 protein. This table has 910,000 or so distinct CDR3 sequences, around 54% appearing once. The clonotype originates from a woman in her sixties or seventies in good health. The chain couples TRBV25-1 to TRBJ1-4; 11 bases are a match to TRBD1. Sequencing was done on a sample of blood. In nucleotides, the CDR3 is TGTGCCAGCAGTGAATTGGGACAGGGGGTGGAAAAACTGTTTTTT. It encodes CASSELGQGVEKLFF.